Below, one T cell receptor (beta chain) is given with its context. This entry belongs to a study of human CD8 memory T cell subsets. A UMI-labeled 5' RACE approach was the method that produced the TCR beta libraries. TCRdb reanalyzed the 5' RACE reads and collapses them to one entry per CDR3 protein, without DNA. This sample lists around 7,500 distinct CDR3 sequences; its ten largest clones have around 21%. Buffy coats from healthy donors yielded the PBMC. The TCR comes from a human donor in good health. The material sequenced was CD8+ T cells from PBMCs.

CDR3 protein: CASSPRGPYEQYF. The rearrangement uses TRBV27 and TRBJ2-7. Germline V gives CDR1 MNHEY, CDR2 SMNVEV (reference sequence). CDR3 length: 13 residues.